This T cell receptor beta chain was sequenced in a study of regulatory T cells in long-lasting Graves disease. Indicated time point: newly diagnosed GD, antithyroid drugs for less than 3 months. Construction of the TCR library relied on RNA isolated from PBMCs. Construction of the TCR beta libraries employed iRepertoire HTBI primers in conjunction with Arm-PCR of CDR3 regions. TCRdb fed the multiplex PCR reads into MiXCR, producing one record per CDR3 protein. The table lists approximately 470,000 distinct CDR3 sequences, roughly 15% of them singletons. V was shortened by 4 bases and J by 2 bases, with 15 bases between the two germline ends. CDR3 size: 15 residues. CDR1 is SGDLS and CDR2 is YYNGEE in the germline V gene. The sample was also reused in another study, on T cells in Graves' hyperthyroidism and ophthalmopathy.

Material: peripheral blood mononuclear cells (PBMCs), obtained at new diagnosis, from a patient treated with antithyroid drugs. The rearrangement uses TRBV9 and TRBJ2-5; weak D call: TRBD2 (5 bases). This TCR derives from a man in his forties with Graves disease. The CDR3 reads CASSPSPAEQETQYF. The DNA for the CDR3 is TGTGCCAGCAGCCCTTCACCAGCGGAACAAGAGACCCAGTACTTC.